The 7 T cell receptor beta chains presented below share a single source sample, sequenced in a study of preoperative IRX-2 immunotherapy in early breast cancer. Treatment reported: preoperative locoregional IRX-2 cytokine immunotherapy. This table comes from immunoSEQ multiplex PCR, and its TCRdb copy is limited to in-frame clones, with some not included. The sample yields approximately 3,200 clones, 78% seen once. Sequenced here: tumor tissue, sampled after IRX-2 immunotherapy. These receptors all stem from a human donor with breast cancer.

With regard to this clone: An end of the junction does not agree with germline; a read error may underlie this. V gene TRBV9 combines with J gene TRBJ2-7, with 11 bases lining up with TRBD1. CDR3 length: 16 amino acids. The germline V gene has CDR1 SGDLS and CDR2 YYNGEE. The CDR3 sequence is CTSSDSRDRGSYEQYF. CDR3 nucleotides: TGTACCAGCAGCGATTCCCGGGACAGGGGGTCCTACGAGCAGTACTTC. Together with reference TRBV9 and TRBJ2-7, the CDR3 gives the full variable domain: DSGVTQTPKHLITATGQRVTLRCSPRSGDLSVYWYQQSLDQGLQFLIQYYNGEERAKGNILERFSAQQFPDLHSELNLSSLELGDSALYFCTSSDSRDRGSYEQYFGPGTRLTVT.

This clone was observed a single time. This rearrangement joins TRBV19 to TRBJ2-5; 7 bases agree with TRBD2. The CDR3 loop spans 17 amino acids. Germline trimming cut 4 bases from V and 5 bases from J; bases unmatched to any gene: 16. Germline-derived CDR1 and CDR2 are LNHDA and SQIVND (reference sequence). CDR3 protein: CASSRGDGAGVYETQYF. The CDR3 DNA is TGTGCCAGTAGTAGGGGTGATGGGGCGGGGGTTTATGAGACCCAGTACTTC.

The rearrangement uses TRBV29-1 and TRBJ1-5; D is uncertain. Per the germline V gene, CDR1 is SQVTM and CDR2 is ANQGSEA. The CDR3 contains 13 residues. V was shortened by 0 bases and J by 7 bases, with 10 bases between the two germline ends. The CDR3 here is CSVEDRPGQPQHF. The CDR3 DNA reads TGCAGCGTTGAAGATAGGCCGGGGCAGCCCCAGCATTTT.

The chain has TRBV12-5 and TRBJ2-2; D remains unclear. This CDR3 spans 15 amino acids. From germline, CDR1 is LGHNT and CDR2 FRNRAP. The CDR3 nucleotides read TGTGCCAGCACCCATCCTGTAGTCCGCGCCGGGGAGCTGTTTTTT. It is translated as CASTHPVVRAGELFF.

This clone was seen once. The V and J genes are TRBV28 and TRBJ2-3, with TRBD1 as a possible D gene (5 bases). With 4 bases removed from V and 2 bases from J, the gap between germline ends came to 19 bases. Per the germline V gene, CDR1 is MDHEN and CDR2 is SYDVKM. This CDR3 comprises 17 residues. The CDR3 reads CASSSPRLWGITDTQYF. The CDR3 nucleotides are TGTGCCAGCAGTTCCCCCCGGTTATGGGGCATCACAGATACGCAGTATTTT. The complete variable domain, with remaining parts taken from reference TRBV28 and TRBJ2-3, reads DVKVTQSSRYLVKRTGEKVFLECVQDMDHENMFWYRQDPGLGLRLIYFSYDVKMKEKGDIPEGYSVSREKKERFSLILESASTNQTSMYLCASSSPRLWGITDTQYFGPGTRLTVL.

Written as DNA, the CDR3 is TGCGCCAGCAGCCTTACAGCTTCAACTAATGAAAAACTGTTTTTT. Protein product: CASSLTASTNEKLFF. The rearrangement uses TRBV1 and TRBJ1-4; the table's TRBD1 call for D was not verified on the DNA. TRBV1 is described as a pseudogene. The CDR3 spans 15 residues.

The rearrangement uses TRBV5-1 and TRBJ2-7; 7 positions match TRBD1. Germline V gene lookup returns CDR1 SGHRS and CDR2 YFSETQ. The CDR3 has 15 amino acids. J was trimmed by 3 bases and V by 4 bases; bases with no gene match: 10. The CDR3 DNA reads TGCGCCAGCAGCCAAGACTGGGACAGCCGCTACGAGCAGTACTTC. This translates into CASSQDWDSRYEQYF.